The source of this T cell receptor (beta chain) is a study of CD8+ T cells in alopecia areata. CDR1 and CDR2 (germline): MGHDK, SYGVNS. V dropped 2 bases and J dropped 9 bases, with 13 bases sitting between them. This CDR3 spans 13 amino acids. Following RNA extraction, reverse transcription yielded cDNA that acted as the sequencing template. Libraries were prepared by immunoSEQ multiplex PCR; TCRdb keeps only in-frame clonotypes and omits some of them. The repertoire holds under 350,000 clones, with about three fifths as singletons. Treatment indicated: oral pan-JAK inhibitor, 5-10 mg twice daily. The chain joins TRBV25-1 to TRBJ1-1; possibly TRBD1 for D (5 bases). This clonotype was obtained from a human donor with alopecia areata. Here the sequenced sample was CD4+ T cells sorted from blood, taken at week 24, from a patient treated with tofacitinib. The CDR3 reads CASSERSGSKAFF. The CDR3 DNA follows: TGTGCCAGCAGTGAAAGGTCAGGGTCAAAAGCTTTCTTT.